This T cell receptor (beta chain) stems from a study of graft-versus-host responses after intestinal transplantation. Libraries were prepared by immunoSEQ multiplex PCR; TCRdb keeps only in-frame clonotypes and omits some of them. The table records just over 4,000 clones, 84% of them present only once. Regarding this clone: The antigen remains unidentified.

The time point was: postoperative day 105 after intestinal transplantation (dayNNNN = postoperative day). Lymphocytes (intraepithelial and lamina propria) were released by processing the graft tissue. V lost 4 bases to trimming and J lost 6 bases; unmatched junction nucleotides: 15. CDR3 length: 18 residues. Per germline, CDR1 MNHNS and CDR2 SASEGT. Points from the study as a whole: Subjects displaying graft-donor T cell macrochimerism possessed elevated graft-versus-host to host-versus-graft clonal ratios inside allografts.

The receptor comes from a human patient who received an intestinal transplant, so some T cells may come from the graft donor. This sample comprised ileum tissue, obtained 105 days after intestinal transplantation. The chain is built from TRBV6-1 and TRBJ1-4; 9 bases map to TRBD1. The CDR3 is CASSGGQGGLLFHEKLFF. CDR3 nucleotide sequence: TGTGCCAGCAGTGGGGGACAGGGCGGCCTCCTGTTTCATGAAAAACTGTTTTTT.